The sequence of this T cell receptor beta chain was determined in a study of beta chain features in type 1 diabetes. Trimming removed 2 bases from V and 4 bases from J; junction bases left unmatched: 18. Per germline, CDR1 SGDLS and CDR2 YYNGEE. The CDR3 loop spans 18 amino acids. The isolated RNA, all of it, was reverse transcribed, so expressed TCRB transcripts were what got sequenced. Some clones are missing from TCRdb's copy, which holds only in-frame ones; the method was immunoSEQ multiplex PCR. Here the sample spans about 230,000 clones, 16% being singletons. Concerning this clone: Its antigen is unidentified.

Study observations and caveats: Lower insertion and higher deletion counts appeared at VDJ junctions in type 1 diabetes patients. TCRB CDR3 length was moderately but significantly reduced in all four CD4+ subsets of Type 1 diabetes patients. Because the template was cDNA, high-expressing cells might be over-represented. PCR may have favored shorter templates equally in patients and controls.

The source material was naive CD4+ T cells from blood. The chain is built from TRBV9 and TRBJ2-7; TRBD2 matches 7 bases. The receptor was derived from a man aged 30 to 39 with type 1 diabetes. CDR3 bases: TGTGCCAGCAGCGTCGGTCCTCCCCGGGACTATATCACATACGAGCAGTACTTC. Translated, it gives CASSVGPPRDYITYEQYF.